Below are 26 T cell receptor beta chains sequenced from a single sample in a study of CD8 T cells in ankylosing spondylitis. TCRdb re-analysed the 5' RACE reads in MiXCR, keeping a single row per CDR3 protein. The sample holds about 350,000 distinct CDR3 sequences; roughly 20% are singletons and the top ten take 10% to 15%. Sequences were obtained from blood, either unsorted or a sorted T cell fraction (not recorded which). The receptors here all came from a male donor with ankylosing spondylitis or in good health (not recorded which).

The chain employs TRBV10-2 and TRBJ2-4; TRBD2 might be the D (7 bases). This CDR3 comprises 14 residues. CDR1 WSHSY and CDR2 SAAADI come from the germline V gene. V was clipped by 2 bases and J by 5 bases, with 10 bases between them. The CDR3 region is CASSEGGAQNIQYF. Written as DNA, the CDR3 is TGCGCCAGCAGTGAGGGGGGGGCCCAAAACATTCAGTACTTC.

This clonotype was observed a few times. The chain uses TRBV14 and TRBJ2-7; a weak D match, TRBD2 (5 bases). CDR1 and CDR2 (germline): SGHDN, FVKESK. The V end was cut by 3 bases, the J end by 6 bases, with 12 bases between. CDR3 length equals 13 residues. The CDR3 DNA sequence: TGTGCCAGCAGCCAGACGGGGAACTCCGAGCAGTACTTC. It translates to CASSQTGNSEQYF.

The V gene is TRBV7-9, the J gene TRBJ1-5; the match to TRBD1 covers 7 bases. Germline CDR1 and CDR2: SEHNR and FQNEAQ (reference sequence). This CDR3 contains 14 residues. Trimming cost V 5 bases and J 4 bases; bases outside gene matches: 5. The CDR3 region is CASSPWDRNQPQHF. The CDR3 coding sequence is TGTGCCAGCAGCCCCTGGGACAGAAATCAGCCCCAGCATTTT.

This clonotype came up a few times. The chain couples TRBV27 to TRBJ2-1, with TRBD1 matching 7 bases. This CDR3 region has 13 residues. The V gene's germline CDR1 is MNHEY and CDR2 SMNVEV (reference sequence). The J segment lost 5 bases and the V segment lost 5 bases, leaving 3 bases of the junction unmatched. CDR3 sequence: CASSEGQNNEQFF. CDR3 nucleotide sequence: TGTGCCAGCAGTGAGGGACAGAACAATGAGCAGTTCTTC.

This clonotype has only a few counts. The rearrangement uses TRBV20-1 and TRBJ2-4; D remains unclear. V gave up 0 bases and J gave up 0 bases, with 12 bases separating them. The CDR3 is 16 residues long. CDR1 and CDR2 from the germline V gene are DFQATT and SNEGSKA (reference sequence). The CDR3, as DNA: TGCAGTGCTAGAGACGTACGGTCCTTAGCCAAAAACATTCAGTACTTC. Its translation is CSARDVRSLAKNIQYF.

This clonotype was detected a few times. This chain connects TRBV12-3 or TRBV12-4 to TRBJ1-1; tentative D call: TRBD1 (6 bases). CDR3 length: 13 residues. V lost 7 bases and J lost 4, with 13 bases in between. CDR3 amino acids: CASTGRGITEAFF. For the CDR3, the DNA is TGTGCCAGCACCGGGAGGGGGATCACTGAAGCTTTCTTT.

This chain links TRBV5-1 with TRBJ2-1; D is ambiguous. V lost 5 bases and J lost 8, with 14 bases in between. Germline V gene data show CDR1 as SGHRS and CDR2 as YFSETQ. The CDR3 sequence is 13 residues long. The CDR3 DNA reads as TGCGCCAGCAGGGCGACACCTGTGGATGAGCAGTTCTTC. This translates into CASRATPVDEQFF.

This clonotype was observed a handful of times. The V gene is TRBV12-3 or TRBV12-4, the J gene TRBJ2-2; D unclear. Trimming took 6 bases from V and 5 from J, leaving 10 bases between them. The CDR3 spans 13 residues. DNA of the CDR3: TGTGCCAGCAGCGAGACCCCGACCGGGGAGCTGTTTTTT. Translated: CASSETPTGELFF.

The rearrangement links TRBV20-1 to TRBJ1-2; D is perhaps TRBD1 (5 bases). Germline lookup yields CDR1 DFQATT and CDR2 SNEGSKA (reference sequence). V gave up 0 bases and J gave up 4 bases, with 9 bases separating them. The CDR3 length is 13 residues. For the CDR3, the DNA is TGCAGTGCTAGAGATGGGACTTTCTATGGCTACACCTTC. Its translation: CSARDGTFYGYTF.

The chain is built from TRBV12-3 or TRBV12-4 and TRBJ2-5; D call uncertain. V lost 2 bases to trimming and J lost 5 bases, with 9 bases between them. The length of the CDR3 is 13 residues. The CDR3 reads CASSLTAAETQYF. The CDR3 bases are TGTGCCAGCAGTTTAACAGCTGCCGAGACCCAGTACTTC.

This clonotype was picked up a small number of times. The CDR3 reads CSVIWSGDLADTQYF. CDR3 DNA sequence: TGCAGCGTTATATGGTCCGGGGATCTCGCAGATACGCAGTATTTT. The chain joins TRBV29-1 to TRBJ2-3; weak D call: TRBD2 (5 bases). This CDR3 has 15 residues. Per the germline V gene, CDR1 is SQVTM and CDR2 is ANQGSEA. Trimming removed 5 bases at V and 4 bases at J, with 19 bases between.

V is TRBV7-9 and J is TRBJ2-3, with D tentatively TRBD2 (5 bases). The CDR3 contains 15 residues. Germline CDR1 reads SEHNR; CDR2 reads FQNEAQ (reference sequence). Deletions cut 5 bases from V and 1 base from J, with 13 bases between. The CDR3 region is CASSDPRVRTDTQYF. The DNA for the CDR3 is TGTGCCAGCAGCGACCCGAGGGTCCGCACAGATACGCAGTATTTT.

V gene TRBV9 combines with J gene TRBJ2-3; TRBD2 agrees at 14 bases. V dropped 4 bases and J dropped 1; count of bases not matched to a gene: 11. This CDR3 contains 19 residues. Germline V gene data show CDR1 as SGDLS and CDR2 as YYNGEE. The CDR3 sequence is CASSTTGTSGGRGTDTQYF. The CDR3 DNA is TGTGCCAGCAGCACCACCGGGACTAGCGGGGGTAGGGGCACAGATACGCAGTATTTT. The entire variable domain, with the rest obtained from reference TRBV9 and TRBJ2-3, is as follows: DSGVTQTPKHLITATGQRVTLRCSPRSGDLSVYWYQQSLDQGLQFLIQYYNGEERAKGNILERFSAQQFPDLHSELNLSSLELGDSALYFCASSTTGTSGGRGTDTQYFGPGTRLTVL.

The chain links TRBV27 to TRBJ2-7; D not resolved. The CDR3 spans 14 residues. Germline V gene lookup returns CDR1 MNHEY and CDR2 SMNVEV (reference sequence). Trimming stripped 1 base from V and 7 bases from J, with 14 bases between. In DNA, the CDR3 is TGTGCCAGCAGTTTATTAGGTAGGGCCGGAGAGCAGTACTTC. Residues: CASSLLGRAGEQYF.

This clonotype was counted only a few times. The chain links TRBV29-1 to TRBJ2-1; 9 bases align to TRBD1. The CDR3 runs 13 residues. J gave up 5 bases and V 6 bases, and 5 bases lay outside the gene matches. In germline, CDR1 is SQVTM, CDR2 ANQGSEA. As DNA, the CDR3 is TGCAGCGTGTCGGGACAGGGAGACAATGAGCAGTTCTTC. It translates to CSVSGQGDNEQFF.

This chain uses TRBV20-1 with TRBJ2-3; tentative D call: TRBD2 (7 bases). Between the trimmed V and J ends, which lost 6 bases and 0 bases, there was a span of 16 bases. The CDR3 totals 15 residues. Per germline, CDR1 DFQATT and CDR2 SNEGSKA (reference sequence). The CDR3 region is CSASGGGTSTDTQYF. The CDR3 nucleotides are TGCAGTGCCAGTGGGGGGGGCACTAGCACAGATACGCAGTATTTT.

This clonotype has only a few counts. V usage is TRBV12-3 or TRBV12-4 and J usage is TRBJ2-5; tentatively, D is TRBD1 or TRBD2 (5 bases each). The V end lost 7 bases, the J end lost 5 bases, and 17 bases lay between the germline ends. The CDR3 has 14 residues. CDR3 nucleotides: TGTGCCAGCAACGCCGGGGCGGCTGATGAGACCCAGTACTTC. Its translation is CASNAGAADETQYF.

This clonotype was detected only a few times. J is TRBJ2-2 and V is TRBV24-1, with a tentative D call TRBD2 (5 bases). This CDR3 spans 15 amino acids. Germline lookup yields CDR1 KGHDR and CDR2 SFDVKD. The V and J ends lost 12 bases and 0 bases respectively, with 16 bases between them. This CDR3 is CAAQSGGANTGELFF. The CDR3 coding sequence is TGTGCCGCTCAAAGCGGCGGAGCGAACACCGGGGAGCTGTTTTTT.

The chain employs TRBV11-3 and TRBJ2-1, with D uncertain. Trimming took 4 bases from V and 5 from J, leaving 9 bases between them. The CDR3 loop spans 13 amino acids. The germline gives CDR1 SGHNT, CDR2 YENEEA. CDR3 loop: CASSSRLDNEQFF. The CDR3 DNA reads as TGTGCCAGCAGCTCGCGGTTGGACAATGAGCAGTTCTTC. The full variable domain, its missing parts supplied by reference TRBV11-3 and TRBJ2-1, is EAGVVQSPRYKIIEKKQPVAFWCNPISGHNTLYWYLQNLGQGPELLIRYENEEAVDDSQLPKDRFSAERLKGVDSTLKIQPAELGDSAVYLCASSSRLDNEQFFGPGTRLTVL.

This clonotype showed up just a few times. The chain carries TRBV12-3 or TRBV12-4 and TRBJ1-6, with D maybe TRBD1 (6 bases). V dropped 5 bases and J dropped 15 bases, with 14 bases sitting between them. The CDR3 runs 12 residues. CDR3 coding DNA: TGTGCCAGCAGTGACACAGGGTCATTCCTCCACTTT. Translation: CASSDTGSFLHF.

This clonotype turned up a few times. The rearrangement joins TRBV15 to TRBJ2-7; 8 nucleotides agree with TRBD1. Trimming removed 3 bases from V and 0 bases from J; junction bases left unmatched: 7. The CDR3 has 16 amino acids. CDR1 and CDR2 (germline): LNHNV, YYDKDF (reference sequence). The CDR3 DNA reads as TGTGCCACCAGCAGTGACAGGGGCGCCCTCTCCTACGAGCAGTACTTC. Protein: CATSSDRGALSYEQYF.

This chain connects TRBV9 to TRBJ2-3; 7 bases line up with TRBD2. Germline trimming cut 2 bases from V and 2 bases from J; bases unmatched to any gene: 8. CDR3 size: 16 residues. Germline V gives CDR1 SGDLS, CDR2 YYNGEE. The CDR3 DNA sequence: TGTGCCAGCAGCGTGGGAGGGACTACATACACAGATACGCAGTATTTT. This gives the protein CASSVGGTTYTDTQYF.

This clonotype was detected only a few times. The chain couples TRBV7-6 to TRBJ2-5; 8 nucleotides match TRBD1. The CDR3 is 13 residues long. Germline CDR1 and CDR2: SGHVS and FNYEAQ. V lost 5 bases to trimming and J lost 5 bases; unmatched junction nucleotides: 4. The CDR3 coding sequence is TGTGCCAGCAGCATGGACAGGGTCGAGACCCAGTACTTC. Its translation: CASSMDRVETQYF.

The genes are TRBV24-1 and TRBJ2-5, with D perhaps TRBD2 (7 bases). V dropped 5 bases and J dropped 5 bases, with 23 bases sitting between them. CDR3 length: 17 amino acids. The germline CDR1 and CDR2 sequences are KGHDR and SFDVKD. The CDR3 DNA reads TGTGCCACCAGTGGTACCCCGTCAGGGGAAGCGGGGGAGACCCAGTACTTC. Amino acids: CATSGTPSGEAGETQYF.

In this sample, this clonotype turned up a few times. V and J are TRBV5-1 and TRBJ2-7; 9 bases are shared with TRBD1. V trimming: 4 bases; J trimming: 1 base; junction bases outside the gene matches: 9. Germline V gives CDR1 SGHRS, CDR2 YFSETQ. This CDR3 region has 16 residues. The DNA for the CDR3 is TGCGCCAGCAGCGTAACTACCGGGACAGGGTCCTACGAGCAGTACTTC. It yields the protein CASSVTTGTGSYEQYF. The complete variable domain, with remaining parts taken from reference TRBV5-1 and TRBJ2-7, reads KAGVTQTPRYLIKTRGQQVTLSCSPISGHRSVSWYQQTPGQGLQFLFEYFSETQRNKGNFPGRFSGRQFSNSRSEMNVSTLELGDSALYLCASSVTTGTGSYEQYFGPGTRLTVT.

This clonotype was observed many times. J is TRBJ2-7 and V is TRBV29-1; D unclear. Trimming took off 6 bases at V and 6 bases at J, with 12 bases between the two ends. The CDR3 length is 11 residues. The germline V gene encodes CDR1 SQVTM and CDR2 ANQGSEA. This CDR3 reads CSVRPPREQYF. CDR3 sequence (DNA): TGCAGCGTACGCCCTCCGCGCGAGCAGTACTTC.